The rows below give T cell receptor beta chains drawn from one sample of a study of spatial heterogeneity in lung cancer. TCRdb re-called the 5' RACE reads through MiXCR, storing one row per CDR3 protein. The data hold some 52,000 distinct CDR3 sequences, with over 5.5% observed a single time. The specimen comprised PBMCs, sampled at surgery. These receptors all come from a female donor with early-stage non-small cell lung cancer. Both conserved end residues are part of each CDR3. Each record gives: CDR3 DNA, CDR3 protein, V gene, clone size, J gene, D gene. The D gene is left open where the match is weak. Clone size is stated in some rows and not others, as once, few, many or a class when expanded.

TGCAGCGTTCGGCCGAACACTGAAGCTTTCTTT | CSVRPNTEAFF | TRBV29-1 | many | TRBJ1-1 | -
TGTGCCAGCACCCGTTCGAGGTACCAAGAGACCCAGTACTTC | CASTRSRYQETQYF | TRBV6-2/TRBV6-3 | few | TRBJ2-5 | -
TGTGCCAGCAGCCCGTCTTACAGGGGGCGGTACGAGCAGTACTTC | CASSPSYRGRYEQYF | TRBV3-1 | many | TRBJ2-7 | TRBD1
TGTGCCAGCAAATGGGGGCCTACCTACGAGCAGTACTTC | CASKWGPTYEQYF | TRBV6-2/TRBV6-3 | - | TRBJ2-7 | -
TGTGCCACCAGCAGAGATTTGACGGGCTACGAGCAGTACTTC | CATSRDLTGYEQYF | TRBV15 | many | TRBJ2-7 | -
TGCGCCAGCAGCCAAGGGACAGTTGTGACTGAAGCTTTCTTT | CASSQGTVVTEAFF | TRBV4-3 | many | TRBJ1-1 | -
TGCAGTGCTAGGAGGGCTAGCGGGGGGAACAATGAGCAGTTCTTC | CSARRASGGNNEQFF | TRBV20-1 | - | TRBJ2-1 | TRBD2
TGTGCCAGCAGCTTATCCCTGTTGGACACTGAAGCTTTCTTT | CASSLSLLDTEAFF | TRBV7-2 | - | TRBJ1-1 | -
TGCGCCAGCAGCCAAGAGTCCGGGGGGCTTTACAATGAGCAGTTCTTC | CASSQESGGLYNEQFF | TRBV4-1 | - | TRBJ2-1 | -
TGTGCCAGCAGCCACCCAGCGGGGAGTGGCACAGATACGCAGTATTTT | CASSHPAGSGTDTQYF | TRBV14 | many | TRBJ2-3 | TRBD2
TGTGCCAGCAGTTTCCACAATGAGCAGTTCTTC | CASSFHNEQFF | TRBV12-3/TRBV12-4 | many | TRBJ2-1 | -
TGTGCCAGCAGCCCCCGGCGAACCGGGGAGCTGTTTTTT | CASSPRRTGELFF | TRBV7-3 | - | TRBJ2-2 | -
TGTGCCAGCAGCTTGGTCGGGACAGGGTATGGCTACACCTTC | CASSLVGTGYGYTF | TRBV5-6 | many | TRBJ1-2 | TRBD1
TGTGCCAGCACGGGACTAGCGGGGGCGTACCAAGAGACCCAGTACTTC | CASTGLAGAYQETQYF | TRBV6-2/TRBV6-3 | - | TRBJ2-5 | TRBD2